The clone carrying this TCR beta chain has a handful of counts. Its target is unknown. This specimen comes from a study of blood T cells in healthy people across ages. Study-wide results and caveats: Across samples, TCR beta diversity tracked strongly with naive T cell percentage. Older individuals had lower TCR beta diversity per million T cells (the decline was roughly linear). Donor CMV status, an unknown factor, possibly confounded changes in expanded clonotypes.

With V trimmed by 1 base and J by 1 base, 6 bases remained unmatched. Germline CDR1 LNHNV, CDR2 YYDKDF (reference sequence). CDR3 length: 16 residues. The use of a sample-barcoded 5' primer and a J-beta primer mix characterized a second PCR of 7 to 11 cycles. TCRdb re-called the 5' RACE reads through MiXCR, storing one row per CDR3 protein. The repertoire holds over 1,500,000 distinct CDR3 sequences, with approximately 50% as singletons. Sequences were obtained from blood. The clonotype comes from a woman in her 40s in good health. The rearrangement links TRBV15 to TRBJ2-7, with TRBD1 matching 8 bases. The CDR3 bases are TGTGCCACCAGCAGAGCTAGGACAGGGTATTCCTACGAGCAGTACTTC. Amino acids: CATSRARTGYSYEQYF.